This TCR beta chain originates from a study of cytomegalovirus exposure and HLA in healthy donors. PCR primers comprised 60 Vbeta and 13 Jbeta primers. TCRdb's copy holds only in-frame clones and misses some; the assay was immunoSEQ multiplex PCR. The sample has 60,000 to 80,000 clones, 79% seen once; the top ten hold roughly 3%. The V and J ends lost 2 bases and 3 bases, in that order; junction bases with no gene match: 2. The CDR3 contains 14 residues. The V gene's germline CDR1 is KGHSH and CDR2 LQKENI. This clonotype originated in a woman aged 25 to 45 in good health and CMV-seronegative. This chain links TRBV18 with TRBJ2-3; 7 nucleotides align to TRBD2. The sequencing input was PBMCs. Written as DNA, the CDR3 is TGTGCCAGCTCACCATCCGGGAGGACAGATACGCAGTATTTT. Translation: CASSPSGRTDTQYF.